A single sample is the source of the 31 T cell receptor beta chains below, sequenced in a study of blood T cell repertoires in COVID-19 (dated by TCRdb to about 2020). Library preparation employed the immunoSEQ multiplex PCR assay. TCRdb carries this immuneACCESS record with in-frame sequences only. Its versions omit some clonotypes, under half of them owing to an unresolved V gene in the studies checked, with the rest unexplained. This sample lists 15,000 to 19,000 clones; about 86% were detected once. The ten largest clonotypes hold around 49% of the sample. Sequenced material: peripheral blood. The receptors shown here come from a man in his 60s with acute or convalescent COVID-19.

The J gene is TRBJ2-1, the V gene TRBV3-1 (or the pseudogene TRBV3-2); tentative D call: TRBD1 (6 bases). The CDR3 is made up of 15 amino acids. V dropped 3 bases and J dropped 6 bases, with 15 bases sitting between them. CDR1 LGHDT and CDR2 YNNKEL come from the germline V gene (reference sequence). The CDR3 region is CASSHGQPSGNEQFF. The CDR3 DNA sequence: TGTGCCAGCAGCCACGGACAGCCCTCAGGCAATGAGCAGTTCTTC.

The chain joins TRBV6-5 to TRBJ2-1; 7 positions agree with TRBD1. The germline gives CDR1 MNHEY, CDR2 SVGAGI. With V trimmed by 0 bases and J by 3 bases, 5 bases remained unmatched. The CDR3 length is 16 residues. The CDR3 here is CASSYSDRVLYNEQFF. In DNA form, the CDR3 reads TGTGCCAGCAGTTACTCAGACAGGGTCCTCTACAATGAGCAGTTCTTC.

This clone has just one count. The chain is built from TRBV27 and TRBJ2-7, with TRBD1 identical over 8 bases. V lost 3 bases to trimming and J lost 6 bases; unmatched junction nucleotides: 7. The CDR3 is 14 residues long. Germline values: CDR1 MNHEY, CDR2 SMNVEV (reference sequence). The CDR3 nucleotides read TGTGCCAGCAGTTTCTCGAACAGGGGGTCCGAGCAGTACTTC. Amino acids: CASSFSNRGSEQYF.

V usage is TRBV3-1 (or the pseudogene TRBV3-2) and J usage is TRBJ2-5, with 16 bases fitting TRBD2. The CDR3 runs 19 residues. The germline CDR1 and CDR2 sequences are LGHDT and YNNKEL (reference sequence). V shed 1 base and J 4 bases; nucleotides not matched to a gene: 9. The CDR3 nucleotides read TGTGCCAGCAGCCAAGGGGAGCCGGGACTAGCGGGGGGGCGAGAGACCCAGTACTTC. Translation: CASSQGEPGLAGGRETQYF.

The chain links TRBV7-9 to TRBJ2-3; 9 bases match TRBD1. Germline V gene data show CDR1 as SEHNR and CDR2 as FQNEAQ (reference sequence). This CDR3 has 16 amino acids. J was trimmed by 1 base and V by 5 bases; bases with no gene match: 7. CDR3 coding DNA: TGTGCCAGCAGCACTTTCCGGGACAGGGGCACAGATACGCAGTATTTT. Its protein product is CASSTFRDRGTDTQYF.

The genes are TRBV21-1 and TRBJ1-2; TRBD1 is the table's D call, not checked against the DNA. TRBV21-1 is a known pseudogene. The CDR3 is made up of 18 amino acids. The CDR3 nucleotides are TGTGCCAGCAGCAAAGAGAATGCGGGACAGCGTATTAGGTATGGCTACACCTTC. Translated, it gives CASSKENAGQRIRYGYTF.

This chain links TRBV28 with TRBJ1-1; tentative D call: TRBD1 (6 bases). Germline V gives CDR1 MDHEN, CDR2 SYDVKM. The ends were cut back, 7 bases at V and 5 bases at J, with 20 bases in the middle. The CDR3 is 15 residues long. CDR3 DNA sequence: TGTGCCAGCATCTGGGGGGGCGCAGGTAGAACTGAAGCTTTCTTT. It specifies CASIWGGAGRTEAFF.

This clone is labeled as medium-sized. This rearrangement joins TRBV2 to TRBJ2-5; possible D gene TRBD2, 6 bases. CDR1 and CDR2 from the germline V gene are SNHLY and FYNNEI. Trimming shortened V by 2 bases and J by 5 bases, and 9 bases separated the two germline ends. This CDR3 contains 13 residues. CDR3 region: CASSENSGETQYF. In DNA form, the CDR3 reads TGTGCCAGCAGTGAAAACAGCGGGGAGACCCAGTACTTC.

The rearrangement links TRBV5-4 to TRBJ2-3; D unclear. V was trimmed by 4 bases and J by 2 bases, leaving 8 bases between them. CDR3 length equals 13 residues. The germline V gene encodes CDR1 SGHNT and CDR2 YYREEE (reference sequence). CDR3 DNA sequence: TGTGCCAGCAGCCCAGAATACACAGATACGCAGTATTTT. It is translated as CASSPEYTDTQYF.

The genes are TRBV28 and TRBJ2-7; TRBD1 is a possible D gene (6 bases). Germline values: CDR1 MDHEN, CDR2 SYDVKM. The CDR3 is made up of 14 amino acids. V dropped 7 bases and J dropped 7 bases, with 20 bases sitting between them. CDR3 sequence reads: CASTNIQGKWEQYF. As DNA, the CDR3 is TGTGCCAGCACCAATATCCAGGGGAAGTGGGAGCAGTACTTC.

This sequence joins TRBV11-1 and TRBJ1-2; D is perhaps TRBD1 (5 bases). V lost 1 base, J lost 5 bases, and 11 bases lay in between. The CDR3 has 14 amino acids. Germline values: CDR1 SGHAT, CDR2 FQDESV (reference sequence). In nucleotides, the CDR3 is TGTGCCAGCAGCTTAGGGGGCACGCAATATGGCTACACCTTC. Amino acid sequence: CASSLGGTQYGYTF.

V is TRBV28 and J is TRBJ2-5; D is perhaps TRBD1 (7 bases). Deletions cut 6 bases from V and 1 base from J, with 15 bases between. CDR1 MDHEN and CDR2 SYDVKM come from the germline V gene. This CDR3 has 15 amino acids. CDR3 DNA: TGTGCCAGCAGCCGACAGGGTAGCGGCCAAGAGACCCAGTACTTC. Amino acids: CASSRQGSGQETQYF.

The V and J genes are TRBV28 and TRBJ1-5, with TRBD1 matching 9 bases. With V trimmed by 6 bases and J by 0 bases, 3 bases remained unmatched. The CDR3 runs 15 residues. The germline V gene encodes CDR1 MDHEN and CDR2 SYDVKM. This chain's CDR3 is CASRETGGSNQPQHF. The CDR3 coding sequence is TGTGCCAGCAGGGAGACAGGGGGTAGCAATCAGCCCCAGCATTTT.

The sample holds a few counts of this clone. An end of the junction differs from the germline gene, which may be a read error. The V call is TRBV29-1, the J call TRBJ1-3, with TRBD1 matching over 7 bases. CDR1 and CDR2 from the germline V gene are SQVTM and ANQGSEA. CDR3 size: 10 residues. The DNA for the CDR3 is TGCAGCCCAGGAAAGGGGGCTGTCGATTTT. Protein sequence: CSPGKGAVDF.

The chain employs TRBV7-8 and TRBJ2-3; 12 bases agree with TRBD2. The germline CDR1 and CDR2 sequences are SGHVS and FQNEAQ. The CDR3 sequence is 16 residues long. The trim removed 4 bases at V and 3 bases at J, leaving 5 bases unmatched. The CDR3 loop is CASSSTSGGWTDTQYF. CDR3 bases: TGTGCCAGCAGCTCCACTAGCGGGGGGTGGACAGATACGCAGTATTTT.

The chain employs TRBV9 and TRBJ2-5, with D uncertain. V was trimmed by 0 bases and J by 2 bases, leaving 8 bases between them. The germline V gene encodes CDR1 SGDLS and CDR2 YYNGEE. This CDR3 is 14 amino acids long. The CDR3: CASSVGGTQETQYF. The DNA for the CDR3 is TGTGCCAGCAGCGTAGGAGGTACACAAGAGACCCAGTACTTC. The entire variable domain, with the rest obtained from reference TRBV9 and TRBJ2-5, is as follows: DSGVTQTPKHLITATGQRVTLRCSPRSGDLSVYWYQQSLDQGLQFLIQYYNGEERAKGNILERFSAQQFPDLHSELNLSSLELGDSALYFCASSVGGTQETQYFGPGTRLLVL.

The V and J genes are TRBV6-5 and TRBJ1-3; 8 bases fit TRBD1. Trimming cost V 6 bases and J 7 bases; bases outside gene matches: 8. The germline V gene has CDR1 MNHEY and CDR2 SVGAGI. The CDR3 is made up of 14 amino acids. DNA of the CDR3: TGTGCCAGCAGGCAGGGACAGGATGGGAACACCATATATTTT. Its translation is CASRQGQDGNTIYF.

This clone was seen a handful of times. In nucleotides, the CDR3 is TGTGCCTGGAGGGGACAGGGTTTTACAGATACGCAGTATTTT. Translation: CAWRGQGFTDTQYF. The V and J genes are TRBV30 and TRBJ2-3, with 9 nucleotides matching TRBD1. This CDR3 is 14 amino acids long. Trimming took 3 bases from V and 3 from J; bases not matched to a gene: 4. Germline CDR1 GTSNPN, CDR2 SVGIG (reference sequence).

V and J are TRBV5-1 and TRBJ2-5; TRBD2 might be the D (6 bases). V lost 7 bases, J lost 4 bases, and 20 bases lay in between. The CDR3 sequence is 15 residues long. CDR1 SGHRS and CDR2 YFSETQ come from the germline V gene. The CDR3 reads CASGGTVLGGETQYF. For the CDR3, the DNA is TGCGCCAGCGGTGGGACTGTTCTGGGGGGAGAGACCCAGTACTTC.

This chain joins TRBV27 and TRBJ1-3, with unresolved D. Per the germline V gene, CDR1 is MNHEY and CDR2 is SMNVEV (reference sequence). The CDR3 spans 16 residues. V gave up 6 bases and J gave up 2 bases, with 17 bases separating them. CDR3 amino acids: CASSHNLREPGNTIYF. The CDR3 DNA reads TGTGCCAGCAGCCATAACCTCCGGGAACCTGGAAACACCATATATTTT.

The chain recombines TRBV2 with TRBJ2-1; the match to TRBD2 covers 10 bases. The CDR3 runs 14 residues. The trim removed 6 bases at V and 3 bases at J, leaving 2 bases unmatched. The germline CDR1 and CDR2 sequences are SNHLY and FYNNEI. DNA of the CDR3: TGTGCCAGCAGCCTAGCGGGAGTCTACAATGAGCAGTTCTTC. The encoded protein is CASSLAGVYNEQFF.

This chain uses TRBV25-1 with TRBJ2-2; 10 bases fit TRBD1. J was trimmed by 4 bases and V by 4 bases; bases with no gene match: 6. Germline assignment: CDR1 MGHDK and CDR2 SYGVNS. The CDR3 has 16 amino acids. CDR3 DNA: TGTGCCAGCAGTGGGGACAGGGGCGGCGGCACCGGGGAGCTGTTTTTT. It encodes CASSGDRGGGTGELFF.

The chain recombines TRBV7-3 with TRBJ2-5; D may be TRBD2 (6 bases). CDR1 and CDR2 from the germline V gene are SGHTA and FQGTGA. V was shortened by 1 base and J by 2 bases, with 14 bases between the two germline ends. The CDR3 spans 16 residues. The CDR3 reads CASSLIRRERQETQYF. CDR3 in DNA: TGTGCCAGCAGCTTAATTAGGCGGGAAAGACAAGAGACCCAGTACTTC.

The CDR3 sequence is CASSQDPTGWGQPQHF. Written as DNA, the CDR3 is TGCGCCAGCAGCCAAGATCCGACAGGGTGGGGGCAGCCCCAGCATTTT. The chain carries TRBV4-1 and TRBJ1-5, with 7 positions matching TRBD1. Germline-derived CDR1 and CDR2 are MGHRA and YSYEKL. Trimming at V came to 0 bases and at J to 7 bases, leaving 9 bases not matched to a gene. There are 16 residues in the CDR3.

The DNA of the CDR3 is TGTGCCAGCAGCCCCCTCGGGGGAGGGTCGGGGACAGATACGCAGTATTTT. Translation gives CASSPLGGGSGTDTQYF. This chain connects TRBV9 to TRBJ2-3; 7 bases are shared with TRBD2. The CDR3 is 17 amino acids. Germline V lookup: CDR1 SGDLS, CDR2 YYNGEE. V dropped 4 bases and J dropped 3; count of bases not matched to a gene: 14.

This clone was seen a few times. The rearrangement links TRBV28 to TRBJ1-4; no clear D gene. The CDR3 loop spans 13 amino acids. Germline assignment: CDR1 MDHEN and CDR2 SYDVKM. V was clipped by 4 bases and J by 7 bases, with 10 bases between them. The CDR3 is CASSSQDVEKLFF. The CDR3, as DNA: TGTGCCAGCAGTTCCCAGGATGTTGAAAAACTGTTTTTT. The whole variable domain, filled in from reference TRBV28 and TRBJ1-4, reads DVKVTQSSRYLVKRTGEKVFLECVQDMDHENMFWYRQDPGLGLRLIYFSYDVKMKEKGDIPEGYSVSREKKERFSLILESASTNQTSMYLCASSSQDVEKLFFGSGTQLSVL.

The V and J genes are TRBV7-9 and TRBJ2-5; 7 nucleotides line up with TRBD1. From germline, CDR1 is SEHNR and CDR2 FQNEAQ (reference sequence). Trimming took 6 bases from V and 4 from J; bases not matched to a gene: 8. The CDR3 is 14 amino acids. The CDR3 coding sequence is TGTGCCAGCAGGGGAACAGGGGTCCCAGAGACCCAGTACTTC. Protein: CASRGTGVPETQYF.

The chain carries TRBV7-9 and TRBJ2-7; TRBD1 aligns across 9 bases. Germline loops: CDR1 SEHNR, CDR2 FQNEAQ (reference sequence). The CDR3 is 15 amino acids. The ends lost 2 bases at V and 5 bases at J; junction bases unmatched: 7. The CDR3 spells CASSLRDRASNEQYF. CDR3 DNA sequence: TGTGCCAGCAGCTTACGGGACAGGGCGTCAAACGAGCAGTACTTC.

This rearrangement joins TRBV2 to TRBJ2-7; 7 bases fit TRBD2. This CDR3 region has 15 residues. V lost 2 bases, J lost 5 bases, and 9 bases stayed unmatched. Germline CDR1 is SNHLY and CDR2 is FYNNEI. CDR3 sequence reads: CASSELAGVSNEQYF. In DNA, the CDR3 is TGTGCCAGCAGTGAATTGGCGGGGGTGTCTAACGAGCAGTACTTC.

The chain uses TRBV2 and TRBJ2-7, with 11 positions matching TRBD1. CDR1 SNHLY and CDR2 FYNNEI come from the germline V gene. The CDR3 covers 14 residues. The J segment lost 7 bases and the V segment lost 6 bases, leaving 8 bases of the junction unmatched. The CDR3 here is CASSPGTGGVEQYF. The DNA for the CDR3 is TGTGCCAGCAGCCCCGGGACAGGGGGGGTGGAGCAGTACTTC.

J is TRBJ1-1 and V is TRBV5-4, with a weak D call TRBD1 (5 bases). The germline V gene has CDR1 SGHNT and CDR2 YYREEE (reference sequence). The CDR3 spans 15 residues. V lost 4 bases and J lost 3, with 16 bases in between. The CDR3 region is CASSSRGGTDTEAFF. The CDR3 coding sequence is TGTGCCAGCAGCAGCCGGGGGGGAACGGACACTGAAGCTTTCTTT.